These T cell receptor beta chains were read from a single sample in a study of identical twins. TCRdb itself ran the 5' RACE reads through MiXCR, one entry per CDR3 protein. The sample contains roughly 200,000 distinct CDR3 sequences, approximately 16% of which appear only once. Separately, the same data were catalogued under a study of T cells expressing NK-cell markers.

Material: CD8+ T cells sorted from blood. Receptors were obtained from a woman aged 18-29 years in good health. Both conserved end residues are part of each CDR3. A D gene is named only where the DNA matches it firmly. Clone size appears in some rows only: once, few, many, or a class for an expanded clone.

CDR3 DNA: TGCGCCAGCAGTGAGTCAGAGCGGGGGGTCCTAACCGGGGAGCTGTTTTTT; CDR3 protein: CASSESERGVLTGELFF; V gene: TRBV10-2; D gene: TRBD2; clone size: many; J gene: TRBJ2-2
CDR3 DNA: TGCGCCAGCAGCTTGGAAGGGACAGGGTACAATGAGCAGTTCTTC; CDR3 protein: CASSLEGTGYNEQFF; V gene: TRBV5-1; D gene: TRBD1; clone size: few; J gene: TRBJ2-1
CDR3 DNA: TGTGCCAGCAGCCCTACAGGGTCTGGGTCCTACGAGCAGTACTTC; CDR3 protein: CASSPTGSGSYEQYF; V gene: TRBV12-3/TRBV12-4; D gene: -; clone size: few; J gene: TRBJ2-7
CDR3 DNA: TGCAGTGCTAGAGCCCAGACCCTCATAGATTACAATGAGCAGTTCTTC; CDR3 protein: CSARAQTLIDYNEQFF; V gene: TRBV20-1; D gene: -; clone size: -; J gene: TRBJ2-1
CDR3 DNA: TGTGCCAGCAGCTTACTCCCGGGACTAGCGGGGGCCACAGATACGCAGTATTTT; CDR3 protein: CASSLLPGLAGATDTQYF; V gene: TRBV11-2; D gene: TRBD2; clone size: few; J gene: TRBJ2-3
CDR3 DNA: TGCAGTGTCTCCGGGCAGCGTTACTTCTTC; CDR3 protein: CSVSGQRYFF; V gene: TRBV29-1; D gene: -; clone size: -; J gene: TRBJ2-1
CDR3 DNA: TGTGCCAGCAGTTACAGGAAACTCCTGGGTGAGCAGTACTTC; CDR3 protein: CASSYRKLLGEQYF; V gene: TRBV6-5; D gene: -; clone size: few; J gene: TRBJ2-7
CDR3 DNA: TGTGCCAGCACTCGGGGATATGAGCAGTTCTTC; CDR3 protein: CASTRGYEQFF; V gene: TRBV6-5; D gene: -; clone size: few; J gene: TRBJ2-1
CDR3 DNA: TGTGCCCTCCAAGAACAGGGGGGTCAAAGCGAGCAGTACTTC; CDR3 protein: CALQEQGGQSEQYF; V gene: TRBV7-9; D gene: TRBD1; clone size: -; J gene: TRBJ2-7
CDR3 DNA: TGTGCCAGCAGCTCGGGGCGGGACACTAGTTACAATGAGCAGTTCTTC; CDR3 protein: CASSSGRDTSYNEQFF; V gene: TRBV11-2; D gene: -; clone size: -; J gene: TRBJ2-1
CDR3 DNA: TGTGCCAGCAGCCCGACAGGGGCCAGCAATCAGCCCCAGCATTTT; CDR3 protein: CASSPTGASNQPQHF; V gene: TRBV9; D gene: TRBD1; clone size: -; J gene: TRBJ1-5
CDR3 DNA: TGCAGCGTTGAACCTGGCACAGATACGCAGTATTTT; CDR3 protein: CSVEPGTDTQYF; V gene: TRBV29-1; D gene: -; clone size: many; J gene: TRBJ2-3
CDR3 DNA: TGTGCCAGCAGCTTAGAGGCTAGCGGGGAGTTCACAGATACGCAGTATTTT; CDR3 protein: CASSLEASGEFTDTQYF; V gene: TRBV11-3; D gene: TRBD2; clone size: -; J gene: TRBJ2-3
CDR3 DNA: TGTGCCAGCACCTTTCCATCCGGGACTAGCGGGACAAATGAGCAGTTCTTC; CDR3 protein: CASTFPSGTSGTNEQFF; V gene: TRBV7-9; D gene: TRBD2; clone size: -; J gene: TRBJ2-1
CDR3 DNA: TGTGCCAGCATCCTTACAGGGGGCGCGGAAGCTTTCTTT; CDR3 protein: CASILTGGAEAFF; V gene: TRBV6-2/TRBV6-3; D gene: TRBD1; clone size: -; J gene: TRBJ1-1
CDR3 DNA: TGTGCCAGCAGCTTAACCCATGGGGGCACTGAAGCTTTCTTT; CDR3 protein: CASSLTHGGTEAFF; V gene: TRBV7-9; D gene: -; clone size: few; J gene: TRBJ1-1
CDR3 DNA: TGTGCCAGCGGGGGGCGGGGCTACAATGAGCAGTTCTTC; CDR3 protein: CASGGRGYNEQFF; V gene: TRBV6-1; D gene: -; clone size: -; J gene: TRBJ2-1
CDR3 DNA: TGCGCCAGCAGCTTGACCGGGACAGGGGTATCTACTGAGCAGTTCTTC; CDR3 protein: CASSLTGTGVSTEQFF; V gene: TRBV5-1; D gene: TRBD1; clone size: few; J gene: TRBJ2-1
CDR3 DNA: TGTGCCACCTCCGGGACTAGCGGGCTATTGGGGGGGGAGCTGTTTTTT; CDR3 protein: CATSGTSGLLGGELFF; V gene: TRBV27; D gene: TRBD2; clone size: -; J gene: TRBJ2-2
CDR3 DNA: TGTGCCAGCAGTTACTCCGGGACTAGCGCCCGCTACGAGCAGTACTTC; CDR3 protein: CASSYSGTSARYEQYF; V gene: TRBV6-2/TRBV6-3; D gene: TRBD2; clone size: -; J gene: TRBJ2-7
CDR3 DNA: TGTGCCAGCAGTTACATAGCGGGAGTGGATACGCAGTATTTT; CDR3 protein: CASSYIAGVDTQYF; V gene: TRBV6-5; D gene: TRBD2; clone size: few; J gene: TRBJ2-3
CDR3 DNA: TGTGCCAGGAGAGGGGGGGTGAACACTGAAGCTTTCTTT; CDR3 protein: CARRGGVNTEAFF; V gene: TRBV7-3; D gene: -; clone size: -; J gene: TRBJ1-1
CDR3 DNA: TGTGCCAGCAGCCCCGGGACAGCTCAAGAGACCCAGTACTTC; CDR3 protein: CASSPGTAQETQYF; V gene: TRBV7-8; D gene: TRBD1; clone size: -; J gene: TRBJ2-5
CDR3 DNA: TGTGCCAGTTCGGGGGGTGTCGGGGAGCTGTTTTTT; CDR3 protein: CASSGGVGELFF; V gene: TRBV19; D gene: TRBD2; clone size: -; J gene: TRBJ2-2
CDR3 DNA: TGCGCCAGCAGCTTGTTACCGCTTAACAATGAGCAGTTCTTC; CDR3 protein: CASSLLPLNNEQFF; V gene: TRBV5-1; D gene: -; clone size: -; J gene: TRBJ2-1
CDR3 DNA: TGCGCCAGCAGCTACGCGGGGAGCACAGATACGCAGTATTTT; CDR3 protein: CASSYAGSTDTQYF; V gene: TRBV5-1; D gene: -; clone size: few; J gene: TRBJ2-3
CDR3 DNA: TGTGCCAGCAGCCCTCTAGCGGGGTGGGACAATGAGCAGTTCTTC; CDR3 protein: CASSPLAGWDNEQFF; V gene: TRBV6-4; D gene: TRBD2; clone size: few; J gene: TRBJ2-1
CDR3 DNA: TGTGCCAGCAGCTCGGGACCCTCAGGCTACGAGCAGTACTTC; CDR3 protein: CASSSGPSGYEQYF; V gene: TRBV7-8; D gene: -; clone size: -; J gene: TRBJ2-7
CDR3 DNA: TGTACCAGCAGCCAGACTAGCAGCGGCGGAGATACGCAGTATTTT; CDR3 protein: CTSSQTSSGGDTQYF; V gene: TRBV3-1; D gene: TRBD2; clone size: few; J gene: TRBJ2-3
CDR3 DNA: TGTGCCAGCAGTTTAGGGACAGGGTTTGGAGAGACCCAGTACTTC; CDR3 protein: CASSLGTGFGETQYF; V gene: TRBV27; D gene: TRBD1; clone size: -; J gene: TRBJ2-5
CDR3 DNA: TGTGCCAGCAGTTCGGGACAGAAGAATGAAAAACTGTTTTTT; CDR3 protein: CASSSGQKNEKLFF; V gene: TRBV6-5; D gene: TRBD1; clone size: many; J gene: TRBJ1-4
CDR3 DNA: TGTGCCACCAGCAGAGATGACAGGGGAATGAACACTGAAGCTTTCTTT; CDR3 protein: CATSRDDRGMNTEAFF; V gene: TRBV15; D gene: TRBD1; clone size: few; J gene: TRBJ1-1
CDR3 DNA: TGTGCCACCGGGGTTAACACCGGGGAGCTGTTTTTT; CDR3 protein: CATGVNTGELFF; V gene: TRBV6-2/TRBV6-3; D gene: -; clone size: few; J gene: TRBJ2-2
CDR3 DNA: TGCAGTGCTAGCGACAAGGACTACGAGCAGTACTTC; CDR3 protein: CSASDKDYEQYF; V gene: TRBV20-1; D gene: -; clone size: many; J gene: TRBJ2-7
CDR3 DNA: TGTGCCAGCAGCCCCTTCTGGGGGCGGGGGGGGAATCCATACAATGAGCAGTTCTTC; CDR3 protein: CASSPFWGRGGNPYNEQFF; V gene: TRBV3-1; D gene: TRBD2; clone size: -; J gene: TRBJ2-1
CDR3 DNA: TGCGCCAGCAGCTTAGAGGCGCGACAGGCCACCTACGAGCAGTACTTC; CDR3 protein: CASSLEARQATYEQYF; V gene: TRBV5-1; D gene: -; clone size: -; J gene: TRBJ2-7
CDR3 DNA: TGTGCCAGCAGTTTAGCCCAGGGTAAAGAGACCCAGTACTTC; CDR3 protein: CASSLAQGKETQYF; V gene: TRBV12-3/TRBV12-4; D gene: -; clone size: many; J gene: TRBJ2-5
CDR3 DNA: TGTGCCAGCAGCGGGGTGACCCGACGTTCCCACGAGCAGTACTTC; CDR3 protein: CASSGVTRRSHEQYF; V gene: TRBV5-5; D gene: -; clone size: few; J gene: TRBJ2-7
CDR3 DNA: TGTGCCAGCAGTCCAGAGCGGGCAACCTACAATGAGCAGTTCTTC; CDR3 protein: CASSPERATYNEQFF; V gene: TRBV12-3/TRBV12-4; D gene: -; clone size: few; J gene: TRBJ2-1
CDR3 DNA: TGTGCCAGCAGCCCGGGACACTACGAGCAGTACTTC; CDR3 protein: CASSPGHYEQYF; V gene: TRBV12-3/TRBV12-4; D gene: -; clone size: many; J gene: TRBJ2-7
CDR3 DNA: TGCGCCAGCAGCTTGTTGGGTATTAGGGATGAGCAGTTCTTC; CDR3 protein: CASSLLGIRDEQFF; V gene: TRBV5-1; D gene: -; clone size: -; J gene: TRBJ2-1
CDR3 DNA: TGTGCCAGCAGCCAAAATTACCGGGAAGCTTTCTTT; CDR3 protein: CASSQNYREAFF; V gene: TRBV14; D gene: -; clone size: -; J gene: TRBJ1-1
CDR3 DNA: TGTGCCAGCAGCTCGATCGGGGGTTACAATGAGCAGTTCTTC; CDR3 protein: CASSSIGGYNEQFF; V gene: TRBV5-4; D gene: -; clone size: few; J gene: TRBJ2-1
CDR3 DNA: TGTGCCTGTAAAAATCCCGGAGGCGAGGATGAGCAGTTCTTC; CDR3 protein: CACKNPGGEDEQFF; V gene: TRBV7-2; D gene: -; clone size: -; J gene: TRBJ2-1
CDR3 DNA: TGTGCCATCAGTTTTACTGAGGTTGGGAACACTGAAGCTTTCTTT; CDR3 protein: CAISFTEVGNTEAFF; V gene: TRBV10-3; D gene: -; clone size: -; J gene: TRBJ1-1
CDR3 DNA: TGTGCCAGCGGGTATCTAGCGGGGGATCACACCGGGGAGCTGTTTTTT; CDR3 protein: CASGYLAGDHTGELFF; V gene: TRBV27; D gene: TRBD2; clone size: few; J gene: TRBJ2-2
CDR3 DNA: TGTGCCAGCGCCTGGGGAGGCACTGAAGCTTTCTTT; CDR3 protein: CASAWGGTEAFF; V gene: TRBV25-1; D gene: -; clone size: -; J gene: TRBJ1-1
CDR3 DNA: TGTGCCAGCAGTGAGGTAGCGGGGGGGCACTACGAGCAGTACTTC; CDR3 protein: CASSEVAGGHYEQYF; V gene: TRBV6-1; D gene: TRBD2; clone size: few; J gene: TRBJ2-7
CDR3 DNA: TGTGCCATCGGCGGAAATTCACCCCTTCACTTT; CDR3 protein: CAIGGNSPLHF; V gene: TRBV10-3; D gene: -; clone size: -; J gene: TRBJ1-6
CDR3 DNA: TGTGCCACCAGCAGAGATTTTAATGGGGTAGCGGGGAGCACAGATACGCAGTATTTT; CDR3 protein: CATSRDFNGVAGSTDTQYF; V gene: TRBV15; D gene: TRBD2; clone size: -; J gene: TRBJ2-3
CDR3 DNA: TGCGCCAGCAGGCCGGGAGCGCACACCGGGGAGCTGTTTTTT; CDR3 protein: CASRPGAHTGELFF; V gene: TRBV4-3; D gene: -; clone size: -; J gene: TRBJ2-2
CDR3 DNA: TGTGCCAGCAGTCTCCTAAGGGGGGATACGCAGTATTTT; CDR3 protein: CASSLLRGDTQYF; V gene: TRBV6-6; D gene: -; clone size: -; J gene: TRBJ2-3
CDR3 DNA: TGTGCCAGCAGTTTAAACACCGGAGTCACTGAAGCTTTCTTT; CDR3 protein: CASSLNTGVTEAFF; V gene: TRBV12-3/TRBV12-4; D gene: -; clone size: -; J gene: TRBJ1-1
CDR3 DNA: TGTGCCAGCAGCCACACCGGGTTGCTAGAGCAGTACTTC; CDR3 protein: CASSHTGLLEQYF; V gene: TRBV6-2/TRBV6-3; D gene: -; clone size: few; J gene: TRBJ2-7
CDR3 DNA: TGTGCCAGCAGCCACTCTCGGGGGGGCCTGGACAATGAGCAGTTCTTC; CDR3 protein: CASSHSRGGLDNEQFF; V gene: TRBV5-5; D gene: TRBD2; clone size: few; J gene: TRBJ2-1